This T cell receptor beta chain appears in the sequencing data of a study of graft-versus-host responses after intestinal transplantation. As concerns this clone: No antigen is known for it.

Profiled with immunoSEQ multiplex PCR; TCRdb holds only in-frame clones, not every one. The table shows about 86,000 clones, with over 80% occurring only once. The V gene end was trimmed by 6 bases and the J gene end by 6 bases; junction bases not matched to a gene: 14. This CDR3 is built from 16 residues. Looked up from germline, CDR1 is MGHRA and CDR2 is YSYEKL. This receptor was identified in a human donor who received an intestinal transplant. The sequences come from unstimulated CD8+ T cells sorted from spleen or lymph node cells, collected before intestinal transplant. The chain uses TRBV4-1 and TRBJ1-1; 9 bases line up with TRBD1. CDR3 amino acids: CASRPGLGQGESEAFF. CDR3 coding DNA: TGCGCCAGCAGACCCGGTTTGGGACAGGGTGAATCTGAAGCTTTCTTT.